One sample yielded the 9 T cell receptor beta chains listed below, sequenced in a study of CXCR3-negative and CXCR3-positive naive CD8 T cells. The TRB libraries of cDNA were built by UMI-labeled 5' RACE. TCRdb derives one entry per CDR3 protein from the 5' RACE reads, leaving out DNA. The sample totals about 130,000 distinct CDR3 sequences. The source material was naive CXCR3- CD8+ T cells from blood. The sample's subset: CD45RO-CCR7+CD27+CD95- naive CD8+ T cells lacking CXCR3 (TNR3-). The receptor source for this set is a human donor in good health. Some clones in this sample may be carry-over from other donors' samples.

V usage is TRBV29-1 and J usage is TRBJ1-3. Germline CDR1 reads SQVTM; CDR2 reads ANQGSEA. The CDR3 totals 14 residues. The CDR3 loop is CSVEAGTSGNTIYF.

The V gene is TRBV29-1, the J gene TRBJ2-1; TCRdb's assignment of TRBD1 cannot be checked, as there is no DNA. The CDR3 is made up of 11 amino acids. The germline CDR1 and CDR2 sequences are SQVTM and ANQGSEA. Here the CDR3 reads CSSRYGNEQFF.

The rearrangement uses TRBV6-2 or TRBV6-3 and TRBJ2-3; TCRdb proposes TRBD1, but this gene call is untestable without DNA. This CDR3 has 15 residues. Germline V gene data show CDR1 as MNHEY and CDR2 as SVGEGT. This CDR3 is CASSPGQGWTDTQYF.

This chain uses TRBV7-3 with TRBJ2-3. Germline V gene data show CDR1 as SGHTA and CDR2 as FQGTGA. The CDR3 contains 15 residues. This CDR3 reads CASSLGGSYTDTQYF.

This sequence joins TRBV7-2 and TRBJ2-7; TCRdb reports TRBD1, a call that lacks DNA to check it against. There are 16 residues in the CDR3. From germline, CDR1 is SGHTA and CDR2 FQGNSA. CDR3 amino acids: CASSLDVGRSTYEQYF.

The rearrangement uses TRBV29-1 and TRBJ2-1; TCRdb calls TRBD2, which cannot be checked without DNA. This CDR3 is built from 15 residues. The germline V gene encodes CDR1 SQVTM and CDR2 ANQGSEA. CDR3 residues: CSVEELAGASNEQFF.

V gene TRBV28 combines with J gene TRBJ1-1; TCRdb's D call, TRBD1, is unchecked because there is no DNA. Germline loops: CDR1 MDHEN, CDR2 SYDVKM. CDR3 length: 14 residues. The CDR3 here is CASNEQGMDTEAFF.

V usage is TRBV20-1 and J usage is TRBJ1-1; TCRdb's assignment of TRBD1 cannot be checked, as there is no DNA. This CDR3 is built from 15 residues. Per the germline V gene, CDR1 is DFQATT and CDR2 is SNEGSKA (reference sequence). CDR3 region: CSASRPGTGNTEAFF.

This chain connects TRBV4-1 to TRBJ2-7. Germline values: CDR1 MGHRA, CDR2 YSYEKL. This CDR3 comprises 20 residues. The CDR3 sequence: CASSQVFVTPTTVLSYEQYF.